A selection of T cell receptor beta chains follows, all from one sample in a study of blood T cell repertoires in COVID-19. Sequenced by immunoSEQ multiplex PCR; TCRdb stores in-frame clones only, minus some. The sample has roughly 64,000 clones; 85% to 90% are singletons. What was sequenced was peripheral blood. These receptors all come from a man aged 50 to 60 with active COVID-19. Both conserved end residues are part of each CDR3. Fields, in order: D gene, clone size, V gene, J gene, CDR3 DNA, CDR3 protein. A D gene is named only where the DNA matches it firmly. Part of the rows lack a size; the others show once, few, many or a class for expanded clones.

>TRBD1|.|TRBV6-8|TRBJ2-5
TGTGCCCCACTGGGGACAGGGAAAGGGACCCAGTACTTC
CAPLGTGKGTQYF
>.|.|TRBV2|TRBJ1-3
TGTGCCAGCAGTGAGGAGAGGGTCTCTGGAAACACCATATATTTT
CASSEERVSGNTIYF
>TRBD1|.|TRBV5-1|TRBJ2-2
TGCGCCAGCAGCTGGGACAGGGGGACCGGGGAGCTGTTTTTT
CASSWDRGTGELFF
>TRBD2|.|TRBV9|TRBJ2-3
TGTGCCAGCAGCACCGGACTAGCTGGCACAGATACGCAGTATTTT
CASSTGLAGTDTQYF
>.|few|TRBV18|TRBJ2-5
TGTGCCAGCTCACCTACCGGGACTCACCAAGAGACCCAGTACTTC
CASSPTGTHQETQYF
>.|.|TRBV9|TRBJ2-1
TGTGCCAGCAGCGGTAGGGTGGGGCTTGAGCAGTTCTTC
CASSGRVGLEQFF
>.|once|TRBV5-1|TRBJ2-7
TGCGCCAGCAGCTTGGAGGCTAGCTCCTACGAGCAGTACTTC
CASSLEASSYEQYF
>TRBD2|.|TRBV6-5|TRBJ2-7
TGTGCCAGCAGTCCGGGACTAGCGTTCTACGAGCAGTACTTC
CASSPGLAFYEQYF
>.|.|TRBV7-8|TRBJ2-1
TGTGCCAGCACCTCTCTGCGGGACCTCCCTCAACAGTTCTTC
CASTSLRDLPQQFF
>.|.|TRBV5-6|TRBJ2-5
TGTGCCAGCAGCTTGGGGCCAGCCCAGTACTTC
CASSLGPAQYF
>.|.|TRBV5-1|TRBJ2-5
TGCGCCAGCAGTCCGTGGGGGCGAGAGACCCAGTACTTC
CASSPWGRETQYF
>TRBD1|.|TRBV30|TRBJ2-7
TGTGCCTGGAAAACCCGGGGACAGGGATTGGTAGCGTCTCCCTACGAGCAGTACTTC
CAWKTRGQGLVASPYEQYF
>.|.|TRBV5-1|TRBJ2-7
TGCGCCAGCAGCATATACAGGGCCTCCTACGAGCAGTACTTC
CASSIYRASYEQYF
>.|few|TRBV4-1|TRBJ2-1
TGCGCCAGCAGCCAAGCACGGCGGTTCAATGAGCAGTTCTTC
CASSQARRFNEQFF
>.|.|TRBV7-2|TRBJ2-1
TGTGCCAGCAGCTCATCGCTGGAGGGGGCGGGCAATGAGCAGTTCTTC
CASSSSLEGAGNEQFF
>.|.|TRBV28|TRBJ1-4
TGTCCCTGGACTGCAACTAATGAAAAACTGTTTTTT
CPWTATNEKLFF
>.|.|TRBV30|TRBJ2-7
TGTGCCTGGAGTGTACGGGCTAGCGCCTCCTACGAGCAGTACTTC
CAWSVRASASYEQYF
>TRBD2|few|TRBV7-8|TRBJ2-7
TGTGCCAGCAGCCGGGACTACCCCTACGAGCAGTACTTC
CASSRDYPYEQYF
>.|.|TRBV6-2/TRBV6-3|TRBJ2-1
TGTGCCAGCAGTTATGCTCGTCCGGGGAATGAGCAGTTCTTC
CASSYARPGNEQFF
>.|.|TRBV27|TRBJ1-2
TGTGCCAGCAGTAGCCCGGGACACCCCTATGGCTACACCTTC
CASSSPGHPYGYTF
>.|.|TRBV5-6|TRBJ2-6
TGTGCCAGCAGCGTACGTGGACACTCTGGGGCCAACGTCCTGACTTTC
CASSVRGHSGANVLTF
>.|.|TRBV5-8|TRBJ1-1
TGTGCCAGCAGCCCCGGACAGAACACTGAAGCTTTCTTT
CASSPGQNTEAFF
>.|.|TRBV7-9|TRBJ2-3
TGTGCCAGCAGTAGGACAGCCGGAGGCACAGATACGCAGTATTTT
CASSRTAGGTDTQYF
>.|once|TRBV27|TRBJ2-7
TGTGCCAGCAGTTTATCCCACCGCTCCGGGACAAACTACGAGCAGTACTTC
CASSLSHRSGTNYEQYF
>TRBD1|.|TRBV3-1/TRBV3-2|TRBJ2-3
TGTGCCAGCAGCCAGAGGGACAGCACGGGCACAGATACGCAGTATTTT
CASSQRDSTGTDTQYF
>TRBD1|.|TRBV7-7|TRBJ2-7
TGTGCTAGCAGCTTAGTTCCGGGACAGGGCTGCGAGCAGTACTTC
CASSLVPGQGCEQYF
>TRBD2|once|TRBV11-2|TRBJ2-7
TGTGCCAGCAGCTTAGTACGCCTAGCGGGGCACCGGGAGCAGTACTTC
CASSLVRLAGHREQYF
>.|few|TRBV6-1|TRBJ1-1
TGTGCCAGCAGTGAAAACAGGGATGGGCGGAAGAACACTGAAGCTTTCTTT
CASSENRDGRKNTEAFF
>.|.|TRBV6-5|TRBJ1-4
TGTGCCAGCAGTTACGTGGGGGGGGGTGAAAAACTGTTTTTT
CASSYVGGGEKLFF
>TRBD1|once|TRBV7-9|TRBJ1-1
TGTGCCAGCACCAAGGACAGGGGCATCACTGAAGCTTTCTTT
CASTKDRGITEAFF
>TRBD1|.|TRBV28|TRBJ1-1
TGTGCCAGCACCGCGACAGGGGTGGGCACTGAAGCTTTCTTT
CASTATGVGTEAFF
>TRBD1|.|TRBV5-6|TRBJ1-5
TGTGCCAGCAGCTCCACTTTCAGGGGGCCTGGCAATCAGCCCCAGCATTTT
CASSSTFRGPGNQPQHF
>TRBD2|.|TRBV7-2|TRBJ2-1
TGTGCCAGCTCTTCCGAACGGGGGGATGAGCAGTTCTTC
CASSSERGDEQFF
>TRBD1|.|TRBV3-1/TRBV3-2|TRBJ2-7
TGTGCCAGCAGCCAAGATCAGGACAGGGGCTACGAGCAGTACTTC
CASSQDQDRGYEQYF
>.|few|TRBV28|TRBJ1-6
TGTGCCTGGGGGGTTAAAGTGAATTCACCCCTCCACTTT
CAWGVKVNSPLHF
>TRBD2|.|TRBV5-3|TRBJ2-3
TGTGCCAGAAGCTTGGGGACTAGCGGCACAGATACGCAGTATTTT
CARSLGTSGTDTQYF
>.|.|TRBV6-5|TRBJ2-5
TGTGCCAGCAGAGACCAGGGGTGGGAGACCCAGTACTTC
CASRDQGWETQYF
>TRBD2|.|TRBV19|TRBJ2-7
TGTGCCAGTAGTCCAGCGTCTAGCGGGTTCTCCTACGAGCAGTACTTC
CASSPASSGFSYEQYF
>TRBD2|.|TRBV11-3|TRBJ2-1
TGTGCCAGCAGCTTGGGGTCGGGGGGTTACAATGAGCAGTTCTTC
CASSLGSGGYNEQFF
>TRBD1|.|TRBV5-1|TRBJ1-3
TGCGCCAGCAGCGACACAGGGGGCTCTGGAAACACCATATATTTT
CASSDTGGSGNTIYF
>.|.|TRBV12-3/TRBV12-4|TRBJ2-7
TGTGCCAGCAGTTTATCGGGTGAGCAGTACTTC
CASSLSGEQYF
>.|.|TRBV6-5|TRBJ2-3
TGTGCCAGCAGTTCCGTAACGGGAGTGGCAGATACGCAGTATTTT
CASSSVTGVADTQYF
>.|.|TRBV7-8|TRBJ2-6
TGTGCCAGCAGCGGCCTGAACTCTGGGGCCAACGTCCTGACTTTC
CASSGLNSGANVLTF
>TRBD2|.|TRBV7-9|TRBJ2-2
TGTGCCAGCAGGAGAGCGGGAAACACCGGGGAGCTGTTTTTT
CASRRAGNTGELFF
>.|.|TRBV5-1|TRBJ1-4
TGCGCCAGCAGCTTGGTGGCAGGGGACGGTGAAAAACTGTTTTTT
CASSLVAGDGEKLFF
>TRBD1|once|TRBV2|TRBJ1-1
TGTGCCAGCACGGGACAGTACACTGAAGCTTTCTTT
CASTGQYTEAFF
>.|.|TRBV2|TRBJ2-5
TGTGCCAGCACCCTTCGGGAGATCAGATCGGAGACCCAGTACTTC
CASTLREIRSETQYF
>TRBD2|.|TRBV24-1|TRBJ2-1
TGTGCCACCAGTGGTCTAGCGGGAGGCCCATACAATGAGCAGTTCTTC
CATSGLAGGPYNEQFF
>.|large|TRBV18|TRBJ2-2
TGTGCCAGCTCAATATCAGGACGACCGGGAACGAACACCGGGGAGCTGTTTTTT
CASSISGRPGTNTGELFF
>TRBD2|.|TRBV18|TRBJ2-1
TGTGCCAGCTCAAAAACCCGGGGGGGGGATGAGCAGTTCTTC
CASSKTRGGDEQFF
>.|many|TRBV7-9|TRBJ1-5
TGTGCCAGCAGCTTAGGGGGCTATAGCAATCAGCCCCAGCATTTT
CASSLGGYSNQPQHF
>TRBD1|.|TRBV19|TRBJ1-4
TGTGCCAGTATTCCCAGGACAGGAAGTGCAACTAATGAAAAACTGTTTTTT
CASIPRTGSATNEKLFF
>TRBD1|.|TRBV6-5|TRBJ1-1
TGTGCCAGCAGTTACACGGGACAGGGGGCGCGAGCTTTCTTT
CASSYTGQGARAFF
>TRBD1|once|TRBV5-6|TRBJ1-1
TGTGCCAGCAGCTTGGGAACCGGGACAGGGCTTGCTGAAGCTTTCTTT
CASSLGTGTGLAEAFF
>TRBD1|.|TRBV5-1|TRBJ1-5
TGCGCCAGCAGCTCCGGGACAGGGGGCGGTTCTCAGCCCCAGCATTTT
CASSSGTGGGSQPQHF